A single sample gave rise to the 5 T cell receptor beta chains below, sequenced in a study of beta chain features in type 1 diabetes. The authors reverse transcribed all of the isolated RNA, so sequencing captured expressed TCRB transcripts. Only in-frame clones appear in the TCRdb table, and some are missing; sequencing was by immunoSEQ multiplex PCR. Of about 320,000 clones in the sample, 14% were seen once. Sequencing was performed on central memory CD4+ T cells from blood. These TCRs come from a man younger than 45 in good health.

The sample holds many counts of this clone. The CDR3 here is CAITAYGEQFF. The CDR3 nucleotides are TGTGCCATCACCGCATACGGGGAGCAGTTCTTC. This chain connects TRBV10-3 to TRBJ2-1; D call uncertain. Per germline, CDR1 ENHRY and CDR2 SYGVKD. The CDR3 runs 11 residues. Trimming pared 7 bases from V and 10 bases from J, leaving 11 bases between.

There are a few counts of this clone. The J gene is TRBJ2-1, the V gene TRBV29-1, with TRBD2 identical over 9 bases. J was trimmed by 7 bases and V by 7 bases; bases with no gene match: 11. This CDR3 contains 14 residues. Germline CDR1 is SQVTM and CDR2 is ANQGSEA. CDR3 nucleotide sequence: TGCAGCGGGTCCGTAGTAGCGGGAGCTAATGAGCAGTTCTTC. Translated, it gives CSGSVVAGANEQFF.

V is TRBV7-2 and J is TRBJ2-1; 10 positions match TRBD1. Germline values: CDR1 SGHTA, CDR2 FQGNSA. The J segment lost 5 bases and the V segment lost 4 bases, leaving 2 bases of the junction unmatched. This CDR3 has 14 amino acids. CDR3 nucleotides: TGTGCCAGCAGCTCGGGGACAGGGGACAATGAGCAGTTCTTC. It codes for CASSSGTGDNEQFF.

In its sample, this clone was seen many times. The CDR3 DNA sequence: TGCGCCAGCAGCCAAGGAAGAGGCAGGCGCCGGTTAATTGACGTCTATGGCTACACCTTC. Protein product: CASSQGRGRRRLIDVYGYTF. This sequence joins TRBV4-3 and TRBJ1-2; D gene uncertain. This CDR3 spans 20 amino acids. The ends were cut back, 1 base at V and 4 bases at J, with 28 bases in the middle. Germline V gene data show CDR1 as LGHNA and CDR2 as YSLEER.

This clone was found many times. The chain links TRBV29-1 to TRBJ2-1, with D perhaps TRBD1 or TRBD2 (5 bases each). Germline CDR1 SQVTM, CDR2 ANQGSEA. V was trimmed by 5 bases and J by 7 bases, leaving 15 bases between them. This CDR3 region has 13 residues. The DNA of the CDR3 is TGCAGCGTTAATATCGGGGCGTGGAATGAGCAGTTCTTC. Its translation is CSVNIGAWNEQFF.